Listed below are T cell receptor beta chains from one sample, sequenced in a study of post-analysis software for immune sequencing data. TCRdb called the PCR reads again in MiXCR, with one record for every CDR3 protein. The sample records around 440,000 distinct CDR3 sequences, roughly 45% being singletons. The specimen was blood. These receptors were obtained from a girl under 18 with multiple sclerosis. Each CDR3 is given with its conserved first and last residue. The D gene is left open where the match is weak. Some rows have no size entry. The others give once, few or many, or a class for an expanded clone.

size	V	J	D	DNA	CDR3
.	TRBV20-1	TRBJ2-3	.	TGCAGGGCGGGGAGCAGCACAGATACGCAGTATTTT	CRAGSSTDTQYF
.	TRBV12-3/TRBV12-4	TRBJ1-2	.	TGTGCCAGCAGTTTGAGGGGGATCCTTAGTCGCCACTACTATGGCTACACCTTC	CASSLRGILSRHYYGYTF
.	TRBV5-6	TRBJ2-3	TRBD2	TGTGCCAGCAGCTCTCTGACTAGCGGACGCACAGATACGCAGTATTTT	CASSSLTSGRTDTQYF
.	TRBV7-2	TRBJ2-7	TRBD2	TGTGCCAGCAGCATCAGCGGGAGCAGTTACGAGCAGTACTTC	CASSISGSSYEQYF
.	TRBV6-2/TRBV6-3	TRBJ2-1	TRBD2	TGTGCCAGCAGTTACAGCCCGGGGACTAGCGGGGACAATGAGCAGTTCTTC	CASSYSPGTSGDNEQFF
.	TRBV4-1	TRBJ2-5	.	TGCGCCAGCAGCCAAGTCAGGGGAGGAGAGACCCAGTACTTC	CASSQVRGGETQYF
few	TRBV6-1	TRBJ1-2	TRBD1	TGTGCCAGCAGACCTCGGACAGGGGGGGGGTATAACTATGGCTACACCTTC	CASRPRTGGGYNYGYTF
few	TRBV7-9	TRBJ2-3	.	TGTGCCAGCAACCCCGTCGGGGCAGATACGCAGTATTTT	CASNPVGADTQYF
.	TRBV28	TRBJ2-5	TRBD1	TGTGCCAGCAGGGGACAGGAGTGGGAGACCCAGTACTTC	CASRGQEWETQYF
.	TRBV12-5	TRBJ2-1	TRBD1	TGTGCTAGTGGTTTGCCACGGGTCGGGACAGGCCTGTTCTTC	CASGLPRVGTGLFF
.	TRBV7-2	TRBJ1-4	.	TGTGCCAGCAGCTTCGAAATCCCCGATGAAAAACTGTTTTTT	CASSFEIPDEKLFF
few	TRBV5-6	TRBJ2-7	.	TGTGCCAGCAGCTTAGGGGAGGCAGGACGCTACGAGCAGTACTTC	CASSLGEAGRYEQYF
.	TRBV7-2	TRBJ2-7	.	TGTGCCAGCAGCACGACCCTCTACGAGCAGTACTTC	CASSTTLYEQYF
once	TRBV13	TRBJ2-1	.	TGTGCCAGCAGCTTAGCTCTACAGCCATTAGGAGGGCAGTTCTTC	CASSLALQPLGGQFF
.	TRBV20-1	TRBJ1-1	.	TGCAGTGCTACCTACAAGAACACTGAAGCTTTCTTT	CSATYKNTEAFF
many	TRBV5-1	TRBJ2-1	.	TGCGCCAGCAGCCCAACCGGGTCCACGAGTTACAATGAGCAGTTCTTC	CASSPTGSTSYNEQFF